Below, 32 T cell receptor beta chains from the same sample are listed, as sequenced in a study of beta chain features in type 1 diabetes. Study-level results: People with Type 1 diabetes carried modestly yet significantly shorter TCRB CDR3s in all four CD4+ subsets.

Investigators reverse transcribed all isolated RNA, so they sequenced expressed TCRB transcripts. The assay was immunoSEQ multiplex PCR, and TCRdb's table has in-frame clones only and misses some. The sample includes 600,000 to 750,000 clones, roughly 12% seen only once; the top ten take more than 0.095%. No antigens are known for them. Sequencing input: naive CD4+ T cells from blood. The receptors shown here come from a man younger than 40 with type 1 diabetes.

This clone was seen a handful of times. The J gene is TRBJ2-4, the V gene TRBV10-3, with no clear D. Germline V gene lookup returns CDR1 ENHRY and CDR2 SYGVKD. Trimming removed 0 bases from V and 0 bases from J, with 12 bases in between. The CDR3 is 17 residues long. The CDR3 here is CAISESKGSLAKNIQYF. The CDR3 DNA reads as TGTGCCATCAGTGAGTCTAAGGGTTCCTTAGCCAAAAACATTCAGTACTTC.

Turning to this clone: One junction end does not reproduce the germline sequence, and a read error may be involved. The V call is TRBV7-7, the J call TRBJ2-7; tentative D call: TRBD1 (6 bases). Germline V CDR1 and CDR2: SSHAT, FNYEAQ (reference sequence). CDR3 length: 16 residues. DNA for the CDR3: TGTGCTAGCAGCTGGGGGCTACGGGACGGCTCCTACGAGCAGTACTTC. Amino acids: CASSWGLRDGSYEQYF.

The CDR3 sequence is CSAGGQNTEAFF. The DNA for the CDR3 is TGCAGCGCCGGGGGACAGAACACTGAAGCTTTCTTT. The gene calls are TRBV29-1 and TRBJ1-1; possibly TRBD1 for D (6 bases). The CDR3 has 12 amino acids. Germline lookup yields CDR1 SQVTM and CDR2 ANQGSEA. The V and J ends lost 7 bases and 1 base respectively, with 10 bases between them.

In its sample, this clone was seen a few times. The V and J genes are TRBV5-1 and TRBJ2-7, with 9 bases aligning to TRBD1. The CDR3 loop spans 15 amino acids. Trimming removed 7 bases from V and 5 bases from J; junction bases left unmatched: 13. Germline V gene lookup returns CDR1 SGHRS and CDR2 YFSETQ. The CDR3 here is CASAEQGAGGDEQYF. The CDR3 region has the DNA TGCGCCAGCGCAGAACAGGGGGCCGGCGGCGACGAGCAGTACTTC.

This clone was detected a few times. Other DNA sequences in the sample encode the same CDR3. The V call is TRBV20-1, the J call TRBJ2-3; no clear D gene. CDR3 size: 11 residues. Germline CDR1 DFQATT, CDR2 SNEGSKA (reference sequence). V lost 5 bases and J lost 2, with 5 bases in between. The DNA of the CDR3 is TGCAGTGCTCCGCTCACAGATACGCAGTATTTT. This gives the protein CSAPLTDTQYF.

The chain links TRBV7-9 to TRBJ2-5; the match to TRBD2 covers 9 bases. CDR3 length equals 16 residues. The V and J ends lost 5 bases and 3 bases, in that order; junction bases with no gene match: 10. The germline CDR1 and CDR2 sequences are SEHNR and FQNEAQ (reference sequence). CDR3 sequence (DNA): TGTGCCAGCAGCCCCCCGCCTAGCGGGAACGAAGAGACCCAGTACTTC. Translated, it gives CASSPPPSGNEETQYF. Full variable domain (rest looked up from reference TRBV7-9 and TRBJ2-5): DTGVSQNPRHKITKRGQNVTFRCDPISEHNRLYWYRQTLGQGPEFLTYFQNEAQLEKSRLLSDRFSAERPKGSFSTLEIQRTEQGDSAMYLCASSPPPSGNEETQYFGPGTRLLVL.

This clone was detected a few times. The sample carries other DNA sequences with the same CDR3. The chain joins TRBV6-1 to TRBJ1-2, with D hard to call. The CDR3 runs 13 residues. V lost 0 bases and J 5 bases, leaving 7 bases between the germline ends. Germline V gives CDR1 MNHNS, CDR2 SASEGT. The CDR3 bases are TGTGCCAGCAGTGAAGCGGGTTTTTATGGCTACACCTTC. It yields the protein CASSEAGFYGYTF.

This clone was observed a few times. This chain joins TRBV29-1 and TRBJ1-5; TRBD1 is a possible D gene (5 bases). The CDR3 is made up of 15 amino acids. Germline CDR1 reads SQVTM; CDR2 reads ANQGSEA. The V end was cut by 0 bases, the J end by 3 bases, with 12 bases between. Here the CDR3 reads CSVEDGGRDNQPQHF. Written as DNA, the CDR3 is TGCAGCGTTGAAGATGGGGGTCGGGACAATCAGCCCCAGCATTTT.

This clone was found a few times. V is TRBV25-1 and J is TRBJ1-3; unclear D gene. CDR1 MGHDK and CDR2 SYGVNS come from the germline V gene. Between the trimmed V and J ends, which lost 6 bases and 0 bases, there was a span of 12 bases. The length of the CDR3 is 15 residues. The CDR3 sequence: CASSTTFASGNTIYF. The CDR3 region has the DNA TGTGCCAGCAGCACCACCTTCGCCTCTGGAAACACCATATATTTT.

The J gene is TRBJ1-4, the V gene TRBV29-1, with TRBD1 identical over 7 bases. With 5 bases clipped from V and 3 bases from J, the junction kept 3 bases outside the gene matches. CDR1 SQVTM and CDR2 ANQGSEA come from the germline V gene. The CDR3 spans 13 residues. The DNA of the CDR3 is TGCAGCGTTCTAGGGACAGCTAATGAAAAACTGTTTTTT. Translating it yields CSVLGTANEKLFF.

This clone was picked up a small number of times. V usage is TRBV7-9 and J usage is TRBJ2-1; 9 nucleotides line up with TRBD1. Losses at the gene ends were 1 base for V and 9 bases for J; bases not matched to a gene: 4. The CDR3 spans 14 residues. CDR1 is SEHNR and CDR2 is FQNEAQ in the germline V gene (reference sequence). The CDR3 bases are TGTGCCAGCAGCTTAGGGGACAGGGAGCGTGAGCAGTTCTTC. It specifies CASSLGDREREQFF.

This chain links TRBV29-1 with TRBJ1-2, with 8 bases identical to TRBD1. Germline CDR1 reads SQVTM; CDR2 reads ANQGSEA. This CDR3 is 13 amino acids long. V was clipped by 3 bases and J by 2 bases; unmatched bases: 2. CDR3 amino acids: CSVEAGGNYGYTF. CDR3 DNA sequence: TGCAGCGTTGAGGCAGGGGGCAACTATGGCTACACCTTC.

The gene calls are TRBV30 and TRBJ1-5, with a weak D call TRBD1 (5 bases). Germline CDR1 is GTSNPN and CDR2 is SVGIG (reference sequence). V lost 2 bases to trimming and J lost 6 bases, with 11 bases between them. This CDR3 is built from 13 residues. CDR3 amino acids: CAWSRAGIQPQHF. In DNA, the CDR3 is TGTGCCTGGAGTCGGGCAGGGATTCAGCCCCAGCATTTT.

The rearrangement uses TRBV10-3 and TRBJ2-1; D is perhaps TRBD1 (5 bases). Germline loops: CDR1 ENHRY, CDR2 SYGVKD. The CDR3 is 14 residues long. V dropped 4 bases and J dropped 4 bases, with 11 bases sitting between them. CDR3 DNA: TGTGCCATCAGTGGCCAGTCAGGGTACAATGAGCAGTTCTTC. Its protein product is CAISGQSGYNEQFF.

V gene TRBV18 combines with J gene TRBJ2-3, with unresolved D. Looked up from germline, CDR1 is KGHSH and CDR2 is LQKENI. The CDR3 contains 16 residues. With 2 bases removed from V and 1 base from J, the gap between germline ends came to 13 bases. CDR3 sequence (DNA): TGTGCCAGCTCACCAGCCTCTCATGGTGGCACAGATACGCAGTATTTT. Amino acids: CASSPASHGGTDTQYF.

The rearrangement links TRBV19 to TRBJ2-3, with TRBD2 identical over 8 bases. The J segment lost 14 bases and the V segment lost 7 bases, leaving 17 bases of the junction unmatched. CDR3 length: 14 amino acids. Germline values: CDR1 LNHDA, CDR2 SQIVND (reference sequence). CDR3 loop: CASTPPRLASYWYF. The CDR3 DNA reads TGTGCCAGTACCCCTCCGAGACTAGCGTCTTATTGGTATTTT.

The J gene is TRBJ1-2, the V gene TRBV19; maybe TRBD1 (5 bases). Per germline, CDR1 LNHDA and CDR2 SQIVND (reference sequence). This CDR3 has 16 residues. The V end lost 6 bases, the J end lost 8 bases, and 25 bases lay between the germline ends. The CDR3 region has the DNA TGTGCCAGTAGGGAGGAGAAACCCGGACATCTGACAGGCTACACCTTC. Its protein product is CASREEKPGHLTGYTF.

CDR3 loop: CASSSLAGGHEQFF. DNA for the CDR3: TGTGCCAGCAGTTCTCTAGCGGGGGGGCATGAGCAGTTCTTC. This rearrangement joins TRBV25-1 to TRBJ2-1; 12 bases line up with TRBD2. The junction had 4 bases not matched to a gene; V was cut back by 5 bases and J by 8 bases. The CDR3 runs 14 residues. Germline-derived CDR1 and CDR2 are MGHDK and SYGVNS.

Comment on this clone: A junction boundary mismatches the germline segment, possibly from a read error. Other nucleotide sequences in the sample specify the same CDR3. The chain employs TRBV25-1 and TRBJ1-2; possible D gene TRBD1, 5 bases. CDR1 is MGHDK, CDR2 SYGVNS, per germline. The CDR3 runs to 14 residues. The CDR3 DNA reads TGTGCCAGCAGTGAACAGGGTGCTGTCTATGGTTACACCTTC. Translated, it gives CASSEQGAVYGYTF.

Only a few counts were recorded for this clone. The junction and the germline gene differ at one end; a read error may be behind it. This sequence joins TRBV6-5 and TRBJ2-7, with D tentatively TRBD1 or TRBD2 (7 bases each). The germline V gene has CDR1 MNHEY and CDR2 SVGAGI. The CDR3 is 15 residues long. The CDR3 protein is CASSYSAGQTYGQYF. The DNA of the CDR3 is TGTGCCAGCAGTTACTCAGCGGGACAGACCTACGGGCAGTACTTC.

The gene calls are TRBV5-1 and TRBJ1-2; D is unclear. The V gene lost 1 base and the J gene lost 0 bases, with 10 bases spanning the gap. The CDR3 runs 15 residues. The germline CDR1 and CDR2 sequences are SGHRS and YFSETQ. The CDR3 DNA is TGCGCCAGCAGCTTGTCTGACGGAGCTAACTATGGCTACACCTTC. Protein product: CASSLSDGANYGYTF. The variable domain in full, with the rest retrieved from reference TRBV5-1 and TRBJ1-2, is KAGVTQTPRYLIKTRGQQVTLSCSPISGHRSVSWYQQTPGQGLQFLFEYFSETQRNKGNFPGRFSGRQFSNSRSEMNVSTLELGDSALYLCASSLSDGANYGYTFGSGTRLTVV.

V usage is TRBV9 and J usage is TRBJ2-1; D not certain. This CDR3 is built from 12 residues. The germline CDR1 and CDR2 sequences are SGDLS and YYNGEE. V was shortened by 5 bases and J by 4 bases, with 7 bases between the two germline ends. The CDR3 sequence is CASSQQYNEQFF. As DNA, the CDR3 is TGTGCCAGCAGTCAACAATACAATGAGCAGTTCTTC.

This clone occurred a few times. CDR3 sequence: CASSLVAGAGYEQFF. The CDR3 DNA reads TGCGCCAGCAGCTTGGTTGCGGGGGCCGGGTATGAGCAGTTCTTC. The genes are TRBV5-1 and TRBJ2-1; possible D gene TRBD2, 7 bases. In germline, CDR1 is SGHRS, CDR2 YFSETQ. Trimming removed 0 bases at V and 8 bases at J, with 15 bases between. CDR3 length equals 15 residues.

The V and J genes are TRBV19 and TRBJ2-6; D is unclear. V dropped 7 bases and J dropped 0 bases, with 10 bases sitting between them. The germline V gene has CDR1 LNHDA and CDR2 SQIVND (reference sequence). CDR3 length equals 15 residues. CDR3 residues: CASTSVHSGANVLTF. CDR3 coding DNA: TGTGCCAGTACCTCAGTGCACTCTGGGGCCAACGTCCTGACTTTC.

In this sample, this clone turned up a few times. This chain connects TRBV2 to TRBJ1-6; unclear D gene. Trimming removed 6 bases at V and 4 bases at J, with 10 bases between. The CDR3 is made up of 14 amino acids. Germline-derived CDR1 and CDR2 are SNHLY and FYNNEI. The DNA for the CDR3 is TGTGCCAGCAGCGACCGAAATTATAATTCACCCCTCCACTTT. Protein product: CASSDRNYNSPLHF. The full variable domain, rest sourced from reference TRBV2 and TRBJ1-6, is EPEVTQTPSHQVTQMGQEVILRCVPISNHLYFYWYRQILGQKVEFLVSFYNNEISEKSEIFDDQFSVERPDGSNFTLKIRSTKLEDSAMYFCASSDRNYNSPLHFGNGTRLTVT.

The chain combines TRBV9 with TRBJ2-7; D not certain. Germline CDR1 is SGDLS and CDR2 is YYNGEE. The CDR3 length is 15 residues. V was shortened by 3 bases and J by 3 bases, with 16 bases between the two germline ends. The CDR3 sequence: CASSAPAGTDYEQYF. In nucleotides, the CDR3 is TGTGCCAGCAGCGCCCCAGCAGGTACGGACTACGAGCAGTACTTC.

Comment on this clone: Compared with germline, one end of the junction differs, possibly owing to a read error. The chain combines TRBV6-1 with TRBJ2-1; D remains unclear. Germline CDR1 is MNHNS and CDR2 is SASEGT. This CDR3 contains 13 residues. CDR3 sequence (DNA): TGCGCCAGCAGTGGTACAGTCAACAATGAGCAGTTCTTC. Translating gives CASSGTVNNEQFF.

The table lists this clone with a few counts. The V and J genes are TRBV4-3 and TRBJ1-1; 8 bases map to TRBD1. The CDR3 spans 16 residues. The germline CDR1 and CDR2 sequences are LGHNA and YSLEER. Losses at the gene ends were 3 bases for V and 4 bases for J; bases not matched to a gene: 10. CDR3 in DNA: TGCGCCAGCAGCCATGATGGACAGGGAGTGAGCACTGAAGCTTTCTTT. It codes for CASSHDGQGVSTEAFF.

This clone was seen a few times. This chain uses TRBV9 with TRBJ1-2, with 7 bases aligning to TRBD1. The CDR3 sequence is 12 residues long. From germline, CDR1 is SGDLS and CDR2 YYNGEE. Trimming removed 4 bases from V and 8 bases from J; junction bases left unmatched: 5. As DNA, the CDR3 is TGTGCCAGCAGCCGTCAAGGGGGCGGCTACACCTTC. Residues: CASSRQGGGYTF.

This clone came up a few times. Distinct nucleotide sequences in the sample also encode this CDR3. The rearrangement uses TRBV29-1 and TRBJ2-1; D is ambiguous. V lost 6 bases to trimming and J lost 0 bases, with 15 bases between them. CDR3 length equals 15 residues. In germline, CDR1 is SQVTM, CDR2 ANQGSEA. The CDR3 here is CSVKTRRSSYNEQFF. CDR3 nucleotides: TGCAGCGTAAAGACTCGGCGGAGCTCCTACAATGAGCAGTTCTTC.

This clone came up a few times. V gene TRBV27 combines with J gene TRBJ2-5, with D unresolved. The CDR3 has 13 residues. Per germline, CDR1 MNHEY and CDR2 SMNVEV (reference sequence). The germline V and J ends were trimmed by 6 bases and 5 bases, with 13 bases remaining between them. CDR3 loop: CASSRGLGETQYF. DNA for the CDR3: TGTGCCAGCAGCCGAGGCCTGGGGGAGACCCAGTACTTC.

This clone has just a few counts. The rearrangement uses TRBV18 and TRBJ2-3; 8 nucleotides align to TRBD1. V gave up 4 bases and J gave up 0 bases; unmatched junction bases: 3. The CDR3 has 15 residues. Germline values: CDR1 KGHSH, CDR2 LQKENI. The CDR3 region is CASSLRTGSTDTQYF. The CDR3 nucleotides read TGTGCCAGCTCACTTCGGACAGGGAGCACAGATACGCAGTATTTT. The full variable domain, rest sourced from reference TRBV18 and TRBJ2-3, is NAGVMQNPRHLVRRRGQEARLRCSPMKGHSHVYWYRQLPEEGLKFMVYLQKENIIDESGMPKERFSAEFPKEGPSILRIQQVVRGDSAAYFCASSLRTGSTDTQYFGPGTRLTVL.